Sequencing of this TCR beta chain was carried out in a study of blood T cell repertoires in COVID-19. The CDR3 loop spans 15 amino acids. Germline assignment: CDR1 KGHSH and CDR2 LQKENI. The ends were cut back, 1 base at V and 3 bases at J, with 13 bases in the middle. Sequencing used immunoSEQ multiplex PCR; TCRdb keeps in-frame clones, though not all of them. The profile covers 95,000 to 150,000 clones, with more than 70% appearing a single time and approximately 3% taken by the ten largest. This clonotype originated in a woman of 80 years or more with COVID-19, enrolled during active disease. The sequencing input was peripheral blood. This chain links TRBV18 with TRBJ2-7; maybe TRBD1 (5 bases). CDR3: CASSPRSDTFYEQYF. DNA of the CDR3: TGTGCCAGCTCACCACGGTCGGACACCTTCTACGAGCAGTACTTC. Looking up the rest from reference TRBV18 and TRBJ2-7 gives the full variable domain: NAGVMQNPRHLVRRRGQEARLRCSPMKGHSHVYWYRQLPEEGLKFMVYLQKENIIDESGMPKERFSAEFPKEGPSILRIQQVVRGDSAAYFCASSPRSDTFYEQYFGPGTRLTVT.